One and the same sample provided the 13 T cell receptor beta chains below, sequenced in a study of metastatic and nonmetastatic thyroid tumors. Patients had received no treatment of any kind before thyroid surgery. Using MiXCR, TCRdb reanalyzed the PCR reads. The repertoire holds around 17,000 clones, with about 33% as singletons. The sample comprised tumor tissue. These receptors came from a male donor with papillary thyroid cancer or a benign thyroid nodule (not recorded which). Some clones in this sample may be carry-over from other donors' samples.

The gene calls are TRBV5-1 and TRBJ2-3; TRBD1 agrees at 8 bases. The CDR3 consists of 15 residues. V was clipped by 1 base and J by 2 bases; unmatched bases: 3. The germline CDR1 and CDR2 sequences are SGHRS and YFSETQ. The DNA for the CDR3 is TGCGCCAGCAGCTTGACAGGGGGGCTCACAGATACGCAGTATTTT. This encodes CASSLTGGLTDTQYF. Looking up the rest from reference TRBV5-1 and TRBJ2-3 gives the full variable domain: KAGVTQTPRYLIKTRGQQVTLSCSPISGHRSVSWYQQTPGQGLQFLFEYFSETQRNKGNFPGRFSGRQFSNSRSEMNVSTLELGDSALYLCASSLTGGLTDTQYFGPGTRLTVL.

This clone is medium-sized (0.01 to 0.1%) within its sample. The junction differs from germline at one of its ends, possibly a read error. The chain couples TRBV7-7 to TRBJ2-3; 10 bases line up with TRBD2. CDR1 is SSHAT and CDR2 is FNYEAQ in the germline V gene (reference sequence). This CDR3 has 15 amino acids. CDR3 sequence: CASSLLAGEGDTQYF. The CDR3 DNA sequence: TGTGCTAGCAGCTTGCTAGCGGGAGAAGGAGATACGCAGTATTTT.

This clone was found a few times. The rearrangement joins TRBV6-1 to TRBJ2-3; 8 positions match TRBD1. CDR1 MNHNS and CDR2 SASEGT come from the germline V gene. With V trimmed by 6 bases and J by 5 bases, 7 bases remained unmatched. The CDR3 loop spans 14 amino acids. Here the CDR3 reads CASSQGQEVDTQYF. The CDR3 DNA reads TGTGCCAGCAGCCAGGGACAGGAGGTAGATACGCAGTATTTT.

This clone was seen only a few times. CDR3 in amino acids: CASSKVGAGISYEQYF. The CDR3 coding sequence is TGTGCCAGCAGTAAAGTTGGGGCGGGGATCTCCTACGAGCAGTACTTC. The rearrangement uses TRBV6-2 or TRBV6-3 and TRBJ2-7; a possible D gene is TRBD2 (6 bases). Germline-derived CDR1 and CDR2 are MNHEY and SVGEGT. The CDR3 is 16 amino acids. Deletions cut 5 bases from V and 0 bases from J, with 17 bases between.

The chain recombines TRBV6-1 with TRBJ1-2; D unclear. The CDR3 has 13 amino acids. V lost 5 bases and J lost 4, with 11 bases in between. CDR1 MNHNS and CDR2 SASEGT come from the germline V gene. As DNA, the CDR3 is TGTGCCAGCAGTACCGGGGATAGCTATGGCTACACCTTC. It translates to CASSTGDSYGYTF.

This clone is medium-sized (0.01 to 0.1%). The chain uses TRBV19 and TRBJ2-2; D might be TRBD2 (5 bases). The CDR3 totals 15 residues. From germline, CDR1 is LNHDA and CDR2 SQIVND (reference sequence). With 9 bases removed from V and 5 bases from J, the gap between germline ends came to 19 bases. In DNA, the CDR3 is TGTGCCAGCTCACTAGTCGAGTCGCAAACCGGGGAGCTGTTTTTT. Protein product: CASSLVESQTGELFF.

The chain uses TRBV7-8 and TRBJ1-1; D is undetermined. This CDR3 is 15 amino acids long. Deletions cut 1 base from V and 0 bases from J, with 9 bases between. In germline, CDR1 is SGHVS, CDR2 FQNEAQ. CDR3 coding DNA: TGTGCCAGCAGCTTAGGTGGCAGGTTGAACACTGAAGCTTTCTTT. The encoded protein is CASSLGGRLNTEAFF. Full variable domain (outside the CDR3, taken from reference TRBV7-8 and TRBJ1-1): GAGVSQSPRYKVAKRGQDVALRCDPISGHVSLFWYQQALGQGPEFLTYFQNEAQLDKSGLPSDRFFAERPEGSVSTLKIQRTQQEDSAVYLCASSLGGRLNTEAFFGQGTRLTVV.

The genes are TRBV11-2 and TRBJ2-7, with 10 bases matching TRBD1. CDR1 is SGHAT and CDR2 is FQNNGV in the germline V gene. V lost 7 bases to trimming and J lost 6 bases; unmatched junction nucleotides: 9. The CDR3 covers 14 residues. CDR3 nucleotide sequence: TGTGCCAGCACCCCGGAACGGACAGGGGGCGAGCAGTACTTC. As protein: CASTPERTGGEQYF. The variable domain in full, completed from reference TRBV11-2 and TRBJ2-7, reads EAGVAQSPRYKIIEKRQSVAFWCNPISGHATLYWYQQILGQGPKLLIQFQNNGVVDDSQLPKDRFSAERLKGVDSTLKIQPAKLEDSAVYLCASTPERTGGEQYFGPGTRLTVT.

In its sample, this clone was seen many times. The chain carries TRBV27 and TRBJ2-7, with D tentatively TRBD2 (7 bases). Germline assignment: CDR1 MNHEY and CDR2 SMNVEV (reference sequence). This CDR3 comprises 14 residues. V was trimmed by 6 bases and J by 5 bases, leaving 17 bases between them. The CDR3 protein is CASSPRGAHHEQYF. The CDR3 DNA follows: TGTGCCAGCAGCCCTCGGGGGGCCCACCACGAGCAGTACTTC.

The J gene is TRBJ2-7, the V gene TRBV11-2, with a possible D match to TRBD1 (6 bases). The CDR3 runs to 15 residues. V lost 0 bases to trimming and J lost 3 bases, with 12 bases between them. Germline V gene sequence: CDR1 SGHAT, CDR2 FQNNGV. The CDR3 reads CASSLEGQPYYEQYF. CDR3 sequence (DNA): TGTGCCAGCAGCTTAGAAGGACAGCCTTACTACGAGCAGTACTTC.

This clone was seen ten or more times. The chain employs TRBV3-1 and TRBJ2-1, with D tentatively TRBD2 (6 bases). CDR1 and CDR2 from the germline V gene are LGHDT and YNNKEL (reference sequence). Trimming stripped 6 bases from V and 5 bases from J, with 11 bases between. There are 13 residues in the CDR3. For the CDR3, the DNA is TGTGCCAGCAGTTCTGGAGGGCACAATGAGCAGTTCTTC. As protein: CASSSGGHNEQFF.

In its sample, this clone was seen a few times. This rearrangement joins TRBV15 to TRBJ1-5; D call uncertain. Germline loops: CDR1 LNHNV, CDR2 YYDKDF (reference sequence). The germline V and J ends were trimmed by 6 bases and 6 bases, with 15 bases remaining between them. The CDR3 runs to 14 residues. CDR3 sequence: CATSTTLLGQPQHF. The CDR3 bases are TGTGCCACCAGTACTACCCTCTTGGGTCAGCCCCAGCATTTT.

The chain joins TRBV6-1 to TRBJ2-7, with D uncertain. Germline values: CDR1 MNHNS, CDR2 SASEGT. The V end was cut by 5 bases, the J end by 6 bases, with 11 bases between. This CDR3 is built from 12 residues. The CDR3 protein is CASSPRVVEQYF. The CDR3 DNA reads as TGTGCCAGCAGTCCCCGGGTGGTCGAGCAGTACTTC.